This entry lists 9 T cell receptor beta chains sequenced from one sample in a study of PD-1 blockade in classical Hodgkin lymphoma. Each patient's relapse followed autologous stem cell transplantation, and brentuximab vedotin exposure varied. Assay used: immunoSEQ multiplex PCR; TCRdb lists only in-frame clones, some missing. The sample holds 11,000 to 15,000 clones, 83% seen once. This material consisted of peripheral blood mononuclear cells (PBMCs), taken at baseline. Source of these receptors: a human donor with classical Hodgkin lymphoma.

As DNA, the CDR3 is TGCGCCAGCAGTCGGGGCCAGGGGTCCGGGTCACCCCTCCACTTT. Residues: CASSRGQGSGSPLHF. The rearrangement joins TRBV5-1 to TRBJ1-6, with D perhaps TRBD1 (6 bases). The germline V and J ends were trimmed by 5 bases and 10 bases, with 19 bases remaining between them. The CDR3 contains 15 residues. The V gene's germline CDR1 is SGHRS and CDR2 YFSETQ. Full variable domain (rest looked up from reference TRBV5-1 and TRBJ1-6): KAGVTQTPRYLIKTRGQQVTLSCSPISGHRSVSWYQQTPGQGLQFLFEYFSETQRNKGNFPGRFSGRQFSNSRSEMNVSTLELGDSALYLCASSRGQGSGSPLHFGNGTRLTVT.

V is TRBV10-3 and J is TRBJ2-7; 10 bases are a match to TRBD1. The CDR3 consists of 14 residues. The J segment lost 3 bases and the V segment lost 4 bases, leaving 3 bases of the junction unmatched. Germline CDR1 reads ENHRY; CDR2 reads SYGVKD. The CDR3 DNA reads TGTGCCATCAGTGGGGACAGGGGTCTCTACGAGCAGTACTTC. Its translation is CAISGDRGLYEQYF.

The V and J genes are TRBV19 and TRBJ2-2; 7 bases agree with TRBD2. The CDR3 length is 15 residues. Germline V gene lookup returns CDR1 LNHDA and CDR2 SQIVND (reference sequence). With 6 bases clipped from V and 5 bases from J, the junction kept 9 bases outside the gene matches. CDR3 DNA: TGTGCCAGTAGGGCGCGGGGAGGGGTGACCGGGGAGCTGTTTTTT. Translating gives CASRARGGVTGELFF.

This clone was observed once. CDR3 sequence reads: CASSLRTTPWGTDTQYF. Written as DNA, the CDR3 is TGCGCCAGCAGCTTGAGGACTACCCCTTGGGGCACAGATACGCAGTATTTT. V is TRBV5-1 and J is TRBJ2-3, with D possibly being TRBD2 (6 bases). The CDR3 runs 17 residues. Trimming shortened V by 1 base and J by 1 base, and 16 bases separated the two germline ends. The germline gives CDR1 SGHRS, CDR2 YFSETQ.

J is TRBJ2-3 and V is TRBV9; the D is unclear. This CDR3 is built from 13 residues. V was clipped by 0 bases and J by 2 bases, with 4 bases between them. From germline, CDR1 is SGDLS and CDR2 YYNGEE. CDR3 sequence (DNA): TGTGCCAGCAGCGTAGCTAACACAGATACGCAGTATTTT. It is translated as CASSVANTDTQYF.

V usage is TRBV6-6 and J usage is TRBJ1-4; 11 bases line up with TRBD1. The CDR3 spans 14 residues. V lost 7 bases, J lost 5 bases, and 3 bases stayed unmatched. CDR1 and CDR2 (germline): MNHNY, SVGAGI (reference sequence). The CDR3 bases are TGTGCCAGCAACTGGGACAGGGGGAATGAAAAACTGTTTTTT. Translating it yields CASNWDRGNEKLFF.

The CDR3 protein is CASSAPGQVNTGELFF. Written as DNA, the CDR3 is TGTGCCAGCAGCGCACCGGGACAGGTGAACACCGGGGAGCTGTTTTTT. The genes are TRBV9 and TRBJ2-2; 8 bases match TRBD1. V gave up 3 bases and J gave up 1 base; unmatched junction bases: 5. Germline lookup yields CDR1 SGDLS and CDR2 YYNGEE. This CDR3 has 16 residues.

This sequence joins TRBV9 and TRBJ1-4; D is possibly TRBD1 (5 bases). V was cut by 1 base and J by 6 bases, with 13 bases left in between. This CDR3 contains 15 residues. The germline V gene has CDR1 SGDLS and CDR2 YYNGEE. CDR3 sequence: CASSVQQGPYEKLFF. The CDR3, as DNA: TGTGCCAGCAGCGTACAGCAGGGCCCTTATGAAAAACTGTTTTTT.

The CDR3 bases are TGTGCCAGCAGCGAGGACAGGGTCTACTCACCCCTCCACTTT. Amino acid sequence: CASSEDRVYSPLHF. The chain links TRBV7-8 to TRBJ1-6; 8 nucleotides align to TRBD1. This CDR3 has 14 residues. Looked up from germline, CDR1 is SGHVS and CDR2 is FQNEAQ. Trimming removed 5 bases from V and 10 bases from J; junction bases left unmatched: 7. Drawing the rest from reference TRBV7-8 and TRBJ1-6, the complete variable domain is GAGVSQSPRYKVAKRGQDVALRCDPISGHVSLFWYQQALGQGPEFLTYFQNEAQLDKSGLPSDRFFAERPEGSVSTLKIQRTQQEDSAVYLCASSEDRVYSPLHFGNGTRLTVT.